The 32 T cell receptor beta chains presented below share a single source sample, sequenced in a study of beta chain features in type 1 diabetes. Findings and caveats of the study: There was a moderate but significant shortening of TCRB CDR3s in all four CD4+ subsets of Type 1 diabetes patients.

cDNA synthesis used the whole RNA isolate, giving expressed TCRB sequences. Profiled with immunoSEQ multiplex PCR; TCRdb holds only in-frame clones, not every one. The sample has approximately 260,000 clones, roughly 21% seen once. Their recognized antigens are unknown. The material sequenced was naive CD4+ T cells from blood. These receptors came from a woman in her thirties or forties with type 1 diabetes.

The chain combines TRBV28 with TRBJ2-3; D call uncertain. Germline values: CDR1 MDHEN, CDR2 SYDVKM. Trimming took off 9 bases at V and 2 bases at J, with 6 bases between the two ends. The CDR3 runs 11 residues. The CDR3 DNA follows: TGTGCCAGTCTTATCACAGATACGCAGTATTTT. Its protein is CASLITDTQYF. Full variable domain (rest looked up from reference TRBV28 and TRBJ2-3): DVKVTQSSRYLVKRTGEKVFLECVQDMDHENMFWYRQDPGLGLRLIYFSYDVKMKEKGDIPEGYSVSREKKERFSLILESASTNQTSMYLCASLITDTQYFGPGTRLTVL.

This clone was picked up a small number of times. The genes are TRBV7-3 and TRBJ2-2, with D unclear. V dropped 10 bases and J dropped 0 bases, with 12 bases sitting between them. Germline CDR1 and CDR2: SGHTA and FQGTGA. This CDR3 has 14 residues. The CDR3 nucleotides read TGTGCCACGGGTCAGACCTCGAACACCGGGGAGCTGTTTTTT. Translating it yields CATGQTSNTGELFF.

V usage is TRBV28 and J usage is TRBJ2-7; a possible D gene is TRBD1 (6 bases). The CDR3 runs 15 residues. From germline, CDR1 is MDHEN and CDR2 SYDVKM. V gave up 6 bases and J gave up 2 bases, with 17 bases separating them. Written as DNA, the CDR3 is TGTGCCAGCAGAGGCGCGGGCCAGGGGACCTACGAGCAGTACTTC. This codes for CASRGAGQGTYEQYF.

The V call is TRBV7-9, the J call TRBJ2-1; 7 bases fit TRBD1. The CDR3 length is 14 residues. CDR1 and CDR2 (germline): SEHNR, FQNEAQ (reference sequence). Trimming at V came to 10 bases and at J to 6 bases, leaving 12 bases not matched to a gene. DNA of the CDR3: TGTGCCACTCCCCGACAGGGTTCGAGCAATGAGCAGTTCTTC. It codes for CATPRQGSSNEQFF.

The chain joins TRBV19 to TRBJ2-1, with 10 bases lining up with TRBD1. The V gene's germline CDR1 is LNHDA and CDR2 SQIVND (reference sequence). This CDR3 contains 15 residues. After removal of 6 bases from V and 8 bases from J, the junction contained 10 bases not matched to a gene. The CDR3 loop reads CASREGQGIVDEQFF. CDR3 coding DNA: TGTGCCAGTAGAGAGGGACAGGGGATTGTGGATGAGCAGTTCTTC.

There are a few counts of this clone. The CDR3 DNA sequence: TGCGCCAGCAGTGAGTGGGTAGCGGGAGCCGATGAGCAGTTCTTC. Encoded protein: CASSEWVAGADEQFF. The gene calls are TRBV10-2 and TRBJ2-1; 9 bases agree with TRBD2. V dropped 1 base and J dropped 8; count of bases not matched to a gene: 6. Germline V gives CDR1 WSHSY, CDR2 SAAADI. CDR3 length: 15 amino acids.

There are a few counts of this clone. The V gene is TRBV5-4, the J gene TRBJ2-5; tentatively, D is TRBD1 (6 bases). Per germline, CDR1 SGHNT and CDR2 YYREEE (reference sequence). This CDR3 spans 14 amino acids. The V end lost 0 bases, the J end lost 3 bases, and 9 bases lay between the germline ends. CDR3 in DNA: TGTGCCAGCAGCTTGGGGGCAGGGGAAGAGACCCAGTACTTC. Its translation: CASSLGAGEETQYF.

This chain links TRBV9 with TRBJ1-2, with D tentatively TRBD1 (6 bases). The V end lost 0 bases, the J end lost 11 bases, and 20 bases lay between the germline ends. Germline values: CDR1 SGDLS, CDR2 YYNGEE. The CDR3 is made up of 15 amino acids. The chain's CDR3 is CASSVAGGPTYGYTF. In DNA form, the CDR3 reads TGTGCCAGCAGCGTAGCTGGGGGCCCCACGTACGGTTACACCTTC.

This clone has a handful of counts. J is TRBJ1-1 and V is TRBV29-1; 7 bases align to TRBD1. Germline loops: CDR1 SQVTM, CDR2 ANQGSEA. V shed 6 bases, J shed 0 bases, and the junction held 1 base outside the gene matches. The CDR3 covers 12 residues. CDR3 sequence (DNA): TGCAGCGTGACAGGGCTGAACACTGAAGCTTTCTTT. This encodes CSVTGLNTEAFF.

The V call is TRBV4-1, the J call TRBJ2-3; 9 bases are shared with TRBD1. The CDR3 contains 16 residues. Trimming took 2 bases from V and 4 from J; bases not matched to a gene: 7. Germline CDR1 MGHRA, CDR2 YSYEKL. The CDR3 DNA reads TGCGCCAGCAGCCAACGACCGGGACAGGGTCCAGATACGCAGTATTTT. Amino acid sequence: CASSQRPGQGPDTQYF.

This chain links TRBV9 with TRBJ1-2, with D tentatively TRBD1 (6 bases). Trimming left V 5 bases short and J 3 bases short, with 17 bases between. Germline V gene lookup returns CDR1 SGDLS and CDR2 YYNGEE. The CDR3 covers 15 residues. The CDR3 nucleotides read TGTGCCAGCAGTGCTACCGCAGGGGTTTACTATGGCTACACCTTC. Translation: CASSATAGVYYGYTF. The full variable domain, with the rest looked up from reference TRBV9 and TRBJ1-2, is DSGVTQTPKHLITATGQRVTLRCSPRSGDLSVYWYQQSLDQGLQFLIQYYNGEERAKGNILERFSAQQFPDLHSELNLSSLELGDSALYFCASSATAGVYYGYTFGSGTRLTVV.

The V gene is TRBV29-1, the J gene TRBJ2-2; TRBD1 matches 7 bases. This CDR3 is built from 14 residues. V lost 7 bases and J lost 4; bases outside the gene matches: 9. Germline values: CDR1 SQVTM, CDR2 ANQGSEA. CDR3 sequence reads: CSATGTAATGELFF. Written as DNA, the CDR3 is TGCAGCGCTACCGGGACAGCTGCCACCGGGGAGCTGTTTTTT.

The chain uses TRBV9 and TRBJ1-6; 8 positions agree with TRBD1. The CDR3 covers 14 residues. CDR1 SGDLS and CDR2 YYNGEE come from the germline V gene. The ends lost 4 bases at V and 10 bases at J; junction bases unmatched: 7. In DNA, the CDR3 is TGTGCCAGCAGCCCGCGGACAGGGCCCTCACCCCTCCACTTT. Its protein product is CASSPRTGPSPLHF.

This clone has only one observation. The V and J genes are TRBV5-1 and TRBJ2-5; tentatively, D is TRBD2 (7 bases). The CDR3 consists of 14 residues. Trimming took 1 base from V and 4 from J, leaving 11 bases between them. Germline CDR1 SGHRS, CDR2 YFSETQ. This CDR3 is CASSLRGAGETQYF. Here the CDR3 DNA reads TGCGCCAGCAGCTTGCGGGGGGCGGGAGAGACCCAGTACTTC.

This clone has a handful of counts. The chain couples TRBV15 to TRBJ2-7; 8 nucleotides match TRBD1. Germline CDR1 reads LNHNV; CDR2 reads YYDKDF (reference sequence). Germline trimming cut 4 bases from V and 1 base from J; bases unmatched to any gene: 6. This CDR3 contains 15 residues. CDR3 residues: CATSTGQGESYEQYF. CDR3 coding DNA: TGTGCCACCAGCACCGGACAGGGTGAGTCCTACGAGCAGTACTTC.

Points on this clone: Other DNA sequences in this sample translate to the same CDR3. V and J are TRBV18 and TRBJ2-7, with TRBD1 as a possible D gene (6 bases). Germline-derived CDR1 and CDR2 are KGHSH and LQKENI. The CDR3 length is 13 residues. V dropped 3 bases and J dropped 3 bases, with 9 bases sitting between them. This CDR3 reads CASSPGQNYEQYF. In DNA form, the CDR3 reads TGTGCCAGCTCACCCGGACAGAACTACGAGCAGTACTTC.

V gene TRBV18 combines with J gene TRBJ1-1; maybe TRBD1 (6 bases). V gave up 4 bases and J gave up 10 bases, with 13 bases separating them. The germline V gene encodes CDR1 KGHSH and CDR2 LQKENI. This CDR3 is 12 amino acids long. The CDR3 sequence is CASSRDTTAAFF. CDR3 bases: TGTGCCAGCTCACGGGACACGACGGCAGCTTTCTTT.

This clone was recorded a few times. The V and J genes are TRBV15 and TRBJ2-3; D is ambiguous. CDR1 is LNHNV and CDR2 is YYDKDF in the germline V gene (reference sequence). The CDR3 loop spans 17 amino acids. Trimming removed 1 base at V and 0 bases at J, with 14 bases between. In DNA form, the CDR3 reads TGTGCCACCAGCAGAGCTCATTCGGTAACTAGCACAGATACGCAGTATTTT. Its protein product is CATSRAHSVTSTDTQYF.

This clone was seen more than once but under ten times. The chain uses TRBV25-1 and TRBJ1-2; weak D call: TRBD1 (6 bases). The germline V gene has CDR1 MGHDK and CDR2 SYGVNS. This CDR3 comprises 14 residues. The V and J ends lost 3 bases and 0 bases respectively, with 8 bases between them. CDR3 residues: CASSEGATNYGYTF. Here the CDR3 DNA reads TGTGCCAGCAGTGAGGGGGCGACTAACTATGGCTACACCTTC.

Concerning this clone: The sample carries other DNA sequences with the same CDR3. The chain links TRBV28 to TRBJ1-1, with D unclear. The germline V gene encodes CDR1 MDHEN and CDR2 SYDVKM. The CDR3 contains 11 residues. The ends were cut back, 7 bases at V and 0 bases at J, with 3 bases in the middle. The CDR3 region is CASTLNTEAFF. CDR3 nucleotides: TGTGCCAGCACTCTGAACACTGAAGCTTTCTTT.

CDR3 amino acids: CSVVSSGRGELFF. DNA for the CDR3: TGCAGCGTTGTCTCCTCGGGTCGCGGGGAGCTGTTTTTT. The rearrangement links TRBV29-1 to TRBJ2-2; D is ambiguous. The CDR3 sequence is 13 residues long. Germline loops: CDR1 SQVTM, CDR2 ANQGSEA. The V end lost 4 bases, the J end lost 7 bases, and 13 bases lay between the germline ends.

This rearrangement joins TRBV28 to TRBJ1-1; D perhaps matches TRBD1 (5 bases). The germline V gene encodes CDR1 MDHEN and CDR2 SYDVKM. The CDR3 runs 12 residues. V was cut by 7 bases and J by 4 bases, with 10 bases left in between. For the CDR3, the DNA is TGTGCCAGCACGGGGGTCTTCACTGAAGCTTTCTTT. Translation: CASTGVFTEAFF.

The V and J genes are TRBV15 and TRBJ2-2, with 7 bases aligning to TRBD2. The CDR3 contains 14 residues. Germline assignment: CDR1 LNHNV and CDR2 YYDKDF (reference sequence). V dropped 0 bases and J dropped 6; count of bases not matched to a gene: 1. CDR3 in amino acids: CATSRDRGAGELFF. Written as DNA, the CDR3 is TGTGCCACCAGCAGAGATCGGGGGGCCGGGGAGCTGTTTTTT.

The rearrangement links TRBV27 to TRBJ2-5, with a possible D match to TRBD1 (5 bases). Trimming removed 2 bases from V and 5 bases from J, with 12 bases in between. Looked up from germline, CDR1 is MNHEY and CDR2 is SMNVEV (reference sequence). The CDR3 runs to 14 residues. Here the CDR3 reads CASSLQGGWETQYF. DNA of the CDR3: TGTGCCAGCAGTTTACAGGGTGGATGGGAGACCCAGTACTTC.

The chain has TRBV4-3 and TRBJ1-2, with TRBD1 matching over 8 bases. Germline CDR1 LGHNA, CDR2 YSLEER. This CDR3 has 14 amino acids. With V trimmed by 3 bases and J by 6 bases, 6 bases remained unmatched. CDR3 sequence reads: CASSQTGQGDGYTF. The DNA for the CDR3 is TGCGCCAGCAGCCAGACCGGACAGGGTGATGGCTACACCTTC.

The CDR3 sequence: CASSLDGLQATYEQYF. As DNA, the CDR3 is TGTGCCAGCAGCTTAGACGGGCTACAGGCCACCTACGAGCAGTACTTC. The J gene is TRBJ2-7, the V gene TRBV7-2; tentative D call: TRBD1 (5 bases). This CDR3 is 16 amino acids long. The germline CDR1 and CDR2 sequences are SGHTA and FQGNSA. Trimming left V 1 base short and J 2 bases short, with 15 bases between.

V is TRBV6-5 and J is TRBJ2-1; TRBD1 matches 9 bases. This CDR3 region has 15 residues. Looked up from germline, CDR1 is MNHEY and CDR2 is SVGAGI. V trimming: 11 bases; J trimming: 3 bases; junction bases outside the gene matches: 11. The CDR3 bases are TGTGCCGCTACTCCTCCGGGACAGGGCTACAATGAGCAGTTCTTC. Its protein is CAATPPGQGYNEQFF.

The gene calls are TRBV20-1 and TRBJ1-2, with 10 bases matching TRBD1. CDR3 length equals 10 residues. Looked up from germline, CDR1 is DFQATT and CDR2 is SNEGSKA (reference sequence). CDR3 sequence reads: CRGTGAGYTF. The CDR3 region has the DNA TGCAGGGGGACAGGGGCTGGCTACACCTTC.

The genes are TRBV28 and TRBJ1-5, with TRBD1 matching over 8 bases. V trimming: 6 bases; J trimming: 4 bases; junction bases outside the gene matches: 8. The CDR3 runs 15 residues. Germline V CDR1 and CDR2: MDHEN, SYDVKM. The CDR3 coding sequence is TGTGCCAGCAGATCACCGGACAGGGAGAATCAGCCCCAGCATTTT. It translates to CASRSPDRENQPQHF.

The gene calls are TRBV15 and TRBJ1-1, with unresolved D. Germline lookup yields CDR1 LNHNV and CDR2 YYDKDF (reference sequence). The CDR3 extends over 14 amino acids. Trimming stripped 0 bases from V and 4 bases from J, with 9 bases between. The CDR3 nucleotides are TGTGCCACCAGCAGAGACGAAGCTAGCACTGAAGCTTTCTTT. It codes for CATSRDEASTEAFF.

This clone came up a few times. The J gene is TRBJ1-5, the V gene TRBV18; D not resolved. Between the trimmed V and J ends, which lost 3 bases and 6 bases, there was a span of 6 bases. The CDR3 runs to 12 residues. Germline V gene sequence: CDR1 KGHSH, CDR2 LQKENI. CDR3 loop: CASSPPGQPQHF. CDR3 in DNA: TGTGCCAGCTCACCGCCAGGTCAGCCCCAGCATTTT. The full variable domain, its missing parts supplied by reference TRBV18 and TRBJ1-5, is NAGVMQNPRHLVRRRGQEARLRCSPMKGHSHVYWYRQLPEEGLKFMVYLQKENIIDESGMPKERFSAEFPKEGPSILRIQQVVRGDSAAYFCASSPPGQPQHFGDGTRLSIL.

J is TRBJ1-3 and V is TRBV6-5, with D hard to call. The germline V gene encodes CDR1 MNHEY and CDR2 SVGAGI. Trimming stripped 7 bases from V and 0 bases from J, with 10 bases between. The CDR3 totals 14 residues. The CDR3 bases are TGTGCCAGCACGGGAATCCTCTCTGGAAACACCATATATTTT. Its translation is CASTGILSGNTIYF.